The 21 T cell receptor beta chains listed next were all sequenced from one sample in a study of blood T cell repertoires in COVID-19 (dated by TCRdb to 2018 to 2020). The library was made by the immunoSEQ multiplex PCR assay. The table was pulled from immuneACCESS by TCRdb, which kept in-frame rearrangements only. Such tables lose some clones; where checked, under half of the loss comes from unresolved V genes, and the rest has no known cause. The sample table records approximately 90,000 clones; more than 80% of these occur just once. Of the sample, over 15% is held by the ten largest clones. Sequenced material: peripheral blood. The receptors derive from an elderly woman with acute or convalescent COVID-19.

The chain joins TRBV14 to TRBJ2-7; D unresolved. V gave up 0 bases and J gave up 4 bases, with 13 bases separating them. There are 15 residues in the CDR3. Germline CDR1 reads SGHDN; CDR2 reads FVKESK. DNA for the CDR3: TGTGCCAGCAGCCAAGATCGACTCGTGACTTACGAGCAGTACTTC. Its translation: CASSQDRLVTYEQYF.

The chain recombines TRBV29-1 with TRBJ2-1, with TRBD2 identical over 12 bases. Germline lookup yields CDR1 SQVTM and CDR2 ANQGSEA. CDR3 size: 16 residues. J was trimmed by 5 bases and V by 4 bases; bases with no gene match: 9. The CDR3 DNA reads TGCAGCGTTGTTTCCGGGACTAGCGGGTTCGACAATGAGCAGTTCTTC. Translated: CSVVSGTSGFDNEQFF.

The gene calls are TRBV5-1 and TRBJ2-5; no clear D. With 0 bases removed from V and 4 bases from J, the gap between germline ends came to 7 bases. Looked up from germline, CDR1 is SGHRS and CDR2 is YFSETQ. This CDR3 spans 13 amino acids. The CDR3 DNA follows: TGCGCCAGCAGCTTGGCAAACAGAGAGACCCAGTACTTC. It translates to CASSLANRETQYF.

This clone was observed a few times. The V gene is TRBV6-5, the J gene TRBJ2-7; TRBD2 agrees at 8 bases. The CDR3 loop spans 15 amino acids. Germline V gene data show CDR1 as MNHEY and CDR2 as SVGAGI. Germline trimming cut 5 bases from V and 0 bases from J; bases unmatched to any gene: 6. Here the CDR3 reads CASSRSGGYSYEQYF. The CDR3 nucleotides are TGTGCCAGCAGTCGCAGCGGGGGCTACTCCTACGAGCAGTACTTC.

This clone was seen a few times. This chain joins TRBV9 and TRBJ2-3; 10 positions agree with TRBD2. This CDR3 region has 17 residues. After removal of 0 bases from V and 6 bases from J, the junction contained 10 bases not matched to a gene. Germline assignment: CDR1 SGDLS and CDR2 YYNGEE. CDR3 residues: CASSVAGSSGSVDTQYF. The CDR3 DNA reads TGTGCCAGCAGCGTAGCAGGTTCTAGCGGGAGTGTCGATACGCAGTATTTT.

This clone was picked up one time. V usage is TRBV7-2 and J usage is TRBJ1-2; D possibly corresponds to TRBD1 (5 bases). The CDR3 spans 15 residues. With 1 base removed from V and 4 bases from J, the gap between germline ends came to 13 bases. Germline V gene sequence: CDR1 SGHTA, CDR2 FQGNSA. CDR3 loop: CASSLDYRGGYGYTF. The CDR3 DNA reads as TGTGCCAGCAGCTTAGATTATAGGGGCGGCTATGGCTACACCTTC.

J is TRBJ1-5 and V is TRBV12-3 or TRBV12-4; D perhaps matches TRBD1 (6 bases). V lost 6 bases, J lost 6 bases, and 12 bases lay in between. The CDR3 length is 13 residues. The CDR3 bases are TGTGCCAGCAGACCCACAGGGTTTCAGCCCCAGCATTTT. Translated, it gives CASRPTGFQPQHF.

V usage is TRBV5-1 and J usage is TRBJ2-7; maybe TRBD2 (6 bases). Germline-derived CDR1 and CDR2 are SGHRS and YFSETQ. This CDR3 has 15 residues. V was shortened by 0 bases and J by 2 bases, with 12 bases between the two germline ends. The CDR3 nucleotides are TGCGCCAGCAGCTTGGCAGCTAGCGTTACCTACGAGCAGTACTTC. Encoded protein: CASSLAASVTYEQYF.

This clone was observed once. The chain uses TRBV19 and TRBJ1-2; D uncertain. With 3 bases removed from V and 4 bases from J, the gap between germline ends came to 18 bases. The CDR3 covers 16 residues. Germline loops: CDR1 LNHDA, CDR2 SQIVND (reference sequence). This chain's CDR3 is CASSIGGMSAGYGYTF. CDR3 nucleotide sequence: TGTGCCAGTAGTATTGGTGGTATGAGTGCGGGCTATGGCTACACCTTC.

The chain carries TRBV11-1 and TRBJ1-1; maybe TRBD1 (6 bases). V lost 5 bases to trimming and J lost 5 bases, with 12 bases between them. The CDR3 is 13 amino acids. The germline gives CDR1 SGHAT, CDR2 FQDESV (reference sequence). This CDR3 reads CASSTRQGTEAFF. The DNA for the CDR3 is TGTGCCAGCAGCACACGCCAGGGGACTGAAGCTTTCTTT.

This chain links TRBV7-2 with TRBJ1-4; no clear D. This CDR3 comprises 17 residues. Looked up from germline, CDR1 is SGHTA and CDR2 is FQGNSA. Between the trimmed V and J ends, which lost 5 bases and 8 bases, there was a span of 24 bases. The CDR3 coding sequence is TGTGCCAGCAGCCCGAGGAATCCTGCAGCGGGTCGGGAAAAACTGTTTTTT. Translation gives CASSPRNPAAGREKLFF.

V gene TRBV27 combines with J gene TRBJ1-6, with 10 bases fitting TRBD1. Trimming took 6 bases from V and 8 from J; bases not matched to a gene: 7. The CDR3 is made up of 15 amino acids. Germline CDR1 MNHEY, CDR2 SMNVEV (reference sequence). This CDR3 reads CASRVGTGDDSPLHF. CDR3 in DNA: TGTGCCAGCAGGGTCGGGACAGGGGATGATTCACCCCTCCACTTT.

The chain joins TRBV11-2 to TRBJ2-5; D ambiguous. Trimming cost V 0 bases and J 5 bases, with 10 bases left between them. The CDR3 extends over 14 amino acids. The germline CDR1 and CDR2 sequences are SGHAT and FQNNGV. This CDR3 reads CASSLDLDSETQYF. The CDR3 DNA reads TGTGCCAGCAGCTTAGATCTAGATTCGGAGACCCAGTACTTC. Looking up the rest from reference TRBV11-2 and TRBJ2-5 gives the full variable domain: EAGVAQSPRYKIIEKRQSVAFWCNPISGHATLYWYQQILGQGPKLLIQFQNNGVVDDSQLPKDRFSAERLKGVDSTLKIQPAKLEDSAVYLCASSLDLDSETQYFGPGTRLLVL.

The chain has TRBV5-1 and TRBJ1-4; the D gene is possibly TRBD1 (5 bases). This CDR3 is 15 amino acids long. Germline assignment: CDR1 SGHRS and CDR2 YFSETQ. The V and J ends lost 0 bases and 4 bases respectively, with 10 bases between them. For the CDR3, the DNA is TGCGCCAGCAGCTTGGTTCCAGGGATTAATGAAAAACTGTTTTTT. Translated: CASSLVPGINEKLFF.

The chain employs TRBV12-3 or TRBV12-4 and TRBJ1-5; tentative D call: TRBD1 (6 bases). V was clipped by 6 bases and J by 7 bases, with 10 bases between them. The length of the CDR3 is 12 residues. CDR3 loop: CASSRGRQPQHF. The CDR3 DNA is TGTGCCAGCAGCAGGGGACGGCAGCCCCAGCATTTT.

This clone came up once. V and J are TRBV30 and TRBJ2-7; the D is unclear. V lost 2 bases, J lost 4 bases, and 9 bases lay in between. The germline gives CDR1 GTSNPN, CDR2 SVGIG (reference sequence). The length of the CDR3 is 12 residues. The CDR3 sequence is CAWSPRGYEQYF. The CDR3 region has the DNA TGTGCCTGGAGTCCGCGAGGTTACGAGCAGTACTTC.

CDR3: CASSLDRGGETQYF. The DNA of the CDR3 is TGTGCCAGCAGCTTGGACAGGGGGGGAGAGACCCAGTACTTC. V is TRBV5-4 and J is TRBJ2-5, with a weak D call TRBD1 (8 bases). CDR3 size: 14 residues. V dropped 0 bases and J dropped 4 bases, with 10 bases sitting between them. Germline CDR1 and CDR2: SGHNT and YYREEE (reference sequence).

The gene calls are TRBV7-8 and TRBJ1-1; 8 nucleotides agree with TRBD1. Unmatched junction bases numbered 11, after V lost 5 bases and J lost 3 bases. Germline CDR1 and CDR2: SGHVS and FQNEAQ. There are 16 residues in the CDR3. CDR3 residues: CASSQRTGSRDTEAFF. The CDR3, as DNA: TGTGCCAGCAGCCAACGGACAGGGTCACGGGACACTGAAGCTTTCTTT.

The J gene is TRBJ1-2, the V gene TRBV30; D is perhaps TRBD1 (6 bases). The germline V gene encodes CDR1 GTSNPN and CDR2 SVGIG (reference sequence). V was pared by 3 bases and J by 7 bases, with 15 bases between. The CDR3 sequence is 13 residues long. The CDR3 nucleotides read TGTGCCTGGAGCACTCAGGGGTACACTGGCTACACCTTC. Translation gives CAWSTQGYTGYTF.

V usage is TRBV27 and J usage is TRBJ2-2; 15 nucleotides match TRBD2. CDR1 and CDR2 (germline): MNHEY, SMNVEV (reference sequence). The junction had 10 bases not matched to a gene; V was cut back by 5 bases and J by 6 bases. The CDR3 is made up of 18 amino acids. In DNA, the CDR3 is TGTGCCAGCAGTCTCGGACTAGCGGGGGGGCCCGGCGCCGGGGAGCTGTTTTTT. Translated: CASSLGLAGGPGAGELFF.

This clone was seen ten or more times. The CDR3 loop reads CASRSGHEQFF. CDR3 nucleotide sequence: TGCGCCAGCAGGTCAGGGCATGAGCAGTTCTTC. V and J are TRBV5-1 and TRBJ2-1, with a weak D call TRBD1 (5 bases). The CDR3 is 11 residues long. The V end lost 5 bases, the J end lost 8 bases, and 8 bases lay between the germline ends. Germline V gene data show CDR1 as SGHRS and CDR2 as YFSETQ. The full variable domain, its missing parts supplied by reference TRBV5-1 and TRBJ2-1, is KAGVTQTPRYLIKTRGQQVTLSCSPISGHRSVSWYQQTPGQGLQFLFEYFSETQRNKGNFPGRFSGRQFSNSRSEMNVSTLELGDSALYLCASRSGHEQFFGPGTRLTVL.